A selection of T cell receptor beta chains follows, all from one sample in a study of T cells after yellow fever vaccination. TCRdb re-derived calls from the 5' RACE reads in MiXCR, one entry per CDR3 protein. Altogether around 180,000 distinct CDR3 sequences are present, 5.5% to 8% being singletons, with the ten largest covering roughly 3%. Sequencing was performed on CD4+ T cells sorted from PBMCs, taken on the day of the first yellow fever vaccination. These TCRs come from a man aged 18 to 35 who received the YFV17D yellow fever vaccine. Both conserved end residues are part of each CDR3. A D gene is named only where the DNA matches it firmly. Clone size is stated in some rows and not others, as once, few, many or a class when expanded.

clone size	D gene	V gene	J gene	CDR3 DNA	CDR3 protein
many	TRBD1	TRBV4-1	TRBJ2-2	TGCGCCAGCAGCCAAGAAGACAGGGGGCAAGCCGGGGAGCTGTTTTTT	CASSQEDRGQAGELFF
NA	NA	TRBV6-1	TRBJ1-1	TGTGCCAGCAGTGTGGTCGAGAACACTGAAGCTTTCTTT	CASSVVENTEAFF
NA	TRBD1	TRBV23-1	TRBJ1-5	TGCGCCAGCACCTGGACAGGAGGAAGCAATCAGCCCCAGCATTTT	CASTWTGGSNQPQHF
NA	NA	TRBV5-1	TRBJ2-5	TGCACCAGCAGCTTGGTGTCAGGGTGGGGAGAGACCCAGTACTTC	CTSSLVSGWGETQYF
many	TRBD1	TRBV5-6	TRBJ1-1	TGTGCCAGCAGCTTGTACAGGGGGCAGGGTGAAGCTTTCTTT	CASSLYRGQGEAFF
many	NA	TRBV5-1	TRBJ2-2	TGCGCCAGCAAACAGAATCTAGGTCTTGCCACCGGGGAGCTGTTTTTT	CASKQNLGLATGELFF
few	NA	TRBV5-5	TRBJ1-4	TGTGCCAGCAGACGGGACCCCATGATGGCTAATGAAAAACTGTTTTTT	CASRRDPMMANEKLFF
few	NA	TRBV20-1	TRBJ2-2	TGCAGTGCTAGGTATCCTTTTACCGGGGAGCTGTTTTTT	CSARYPFTGELFF
many	TRBD2	TRBV5-1	TRBJ2-1	TGCGCCAGCAGCGCCCTAGCGGGGGGGGGCAATGAGCAGTTCTTC	CASSALAGGGNEQFF
NA	TRBD1	TRBV7-8	TRBJ2-2	TGTGCCAGCAGCCCCGCCGGACAGGCCGCGAACACCGGGGAGCTGTTTTTT	CASSPAGQAANTGELFF
few	NA	TRBV6-1	TRBJ1-1	TGTGCCAGCAGGGGAACAGGGTCCACTGAAGCTTTCTTT	CASRGTGSTEAFF
many	TRBD2	TRBV11-3	TRBJ2-3	TGTGCCAGCAGCGCGGGGGGGGGAGATACGCAGTATTTT	CASSAGGGDTQYF
few	TRBD1	TRBV30	TRBJ2-5	TGTGCCCTTGACAGGGCTGTTGGGGAGACCCAGTACTTC	CALDRAVGETQYF
NA	TRBD2	TRBV27	TRBJ2-3	TGTGCCAGCAGGATATTTAGCGGGAGCACAGATACGCAGTATTTT	CASRIFSGSTDTQYF
NA	NA	TRBV11-2	TRBJ1-1	TGTGCCAGCAGTTTCAGGGTGGACACTGAAGCTTTCTTT	CASSFRVDTEAFF
NA	NA	TRBV6-5	TRBJ1-1	TGTGCCAGCAGTTACGCGGGGGGGGCTGAAGCTTTCTTT	CASSYAGGAEAFF
NA	NA	TRBV5-4	TRBJ2-2	TGTGCCAGCAGCAAAGGACAGCTACAGAACACCGGGGAGCTGTTTTTT	CASSKGQLQNTGELFF
NA	TRBD2	TRBV7-2	TRBJ2-5	TGTGCCAGCAGGACTAGCGGGGGGTCGGAGACCCAGTACTTC	CASRTSGGSETQYF